This TCR beta chain is drawn from a study of blood T cell repertoires in COVID-19 (dated by TCRdb to about 2020). The study in broad terms: Collaborator samples came from the United States, Italy and Spain and covered acute and convalescent phases of COVID-19. The samples were drawn from the first 160 participants of the ongoing ImmuneRACE study and from some 1,300 subjects provided by 6 global collaborators. The sample metadata nearly always contained a de-identified subject ID, COVID-19 status, age in years and sex. Deeply sampled blood TCRbeta repertoires from subjects exposed to, actively infected with, or recovered from COVID-19 were included in the dataset. HLA class I and class II types, where available, came from metadata supplied by the sample provider rather than from assay-based typing. The prospective study material was composed of cDNA or gDNA derived from T cells, B-cell-depleted T cells, or PBMCs. A freely available public database, intended as a resource for researchers studying the immune response to SARS-CoV-2, is where the repertoires were released.

CDR1 is given as MNHEY and CDR2 as SVGAGI, both from the germline V gene. The CDR3 has 15 amino acids, counting the end cysteine and phenylalanine. The retained sequence is limited to the CDR3, 45 bases, with the frame set at the first base. V is clipped by 4 bases and J by 4 bases, and the sequence between their germline boundaries is 17 bases long. The immunoSEQ Assay, a bias-controlled multiplex PCR, was used to amplify TCRbeta CDR3 regions from genomic DNA. In the authors' own workflow: Nucleated cell counts per sample were estimated from amplification of reference gene primers within the assay. To quantify the absolute abundance of each unique TCRbeta CDR3 rearrangement, sequence reads were collapsed and filtered. For each sample, productive Simpson clonality was calculated as the square root of Simpson's diversity index over productive rearrangements. Not all clones reach the TCRdb copy of this immuneACCESS table, which keeps in-frame sequences only. Checked studies attribute under half of the gap to unresolved V genes and leave the rest unexplained. V, J and clone size were drawn from that table, and D and trimming were deduced from the DNA. This sample is represented by under 150,000 clones; 88% of them were singletons. The ten largest clonotypes hold roughly 8.9% of the sample.

For this clone: No antigen is known for it. No base quality values were provided; no much bigger clone lies one nucleotide off.

A second Seattle source provided samples from volunteer blood donors who had recovered from COVID-19. Whole blood was collected in K2EDTA tubes by collaborating institutions according to the institutions' own protocols. For TCRbeta analysis, collaborator samples were shipped as frozen whole blood, as isolated PBMCs, or as DNA extracted from either sample type. Broader findings and caveats from the paper: The amount of clinical and demographic metadata varied by source and participant and was provided uncurated.

Sequenced material: peripheral blood. The sequence was obtained from a woman between 70 and 85 years old who had recovered from COVID-19. Here the chain combines TRBV6-5 and TRBJ2-7; 7 matching bases give a weak D call of TRBD1. The bases read TGTGCCAGCAGTTTGGAGGGGGCCGTCGGATACGAGCAGTACTTC. Translated, this is CASSLEGAVGYEQYF.